The 32 T cell receptor beta chains reported below all come from one sample, sequenced in a study of blood T cells in healthy people across ages. A J-beta primer mix and a sample-barcoded 5' primer were used in a second PCR of roughly 7 to 12 cycles. In TCRdb, the 5' RACE reads were re-called with MiXCR into one record per CDR3 protein. The repertoire includes roughly 2 million distinct CDR3 sequences, roughly 50% of them detected once, and more than 2% sits in the top ten. The source material was blood. Source of these receptors: a woman aged 40 to 50 in good health.

The chain couples TRBV7-2 to TRBJ2-1; a weak D match, TRBD2 (6 bases). The CDR3 covers 14 residues. Germline CDR1 and CDR2: SGHTA and FQGNSA. With 3 bases removed from V and 3 bases from J, the gap between germline ends came to 9 bases. Here the CDR3 reads CASSLMGGYNEQFF. DNA for the CDR3: TGTGCCAGCAGCTTGATGGGGGGCTACAATGAGCAGTTCTTC.

The chain carries TRBV20-1 and TRBJ1-2; D ambiguous. Trimming removed 3 bases at V and 6 bases at J, with 11 bases between. CDR3 length: 12 residues. CDR1 and CDR2 (germline): DFQATT, SNEGSKA (reference sequence). The DNA for the CDR3 is TGCAGTGCTAGCGCAGGTCAGAATGGCTACACCTTC. It yields the protein CSASAGQNGYTF.

The CDR3 DNA sequence: TGCGCCAGCCCGACACCTTTAGCCAAAAACATTCAGTACTTC. It translates to CASPTPLAKNIQYF. The V gene is TRBV4-3, the J gene TRBJ2-4; D is unclear. Per the germline V gene, CDR1 is LGHNA and CDR2 is YSLEER. V lost 8 bases, J lost 0 bases, and 11 bases lay in between. The CDR3 covers 14 residues.

The CDR3 is CASSSGATSGESYEQYF. DNA for the CDR3: TGTGCCAGCAGCTCGGGAGCGACTAGCGGGGAATCCTACGAGCAGTACTTC. This rearrangement joins TRBV7-9 to TRBJ2-7; 11 nucleotides agree with TRBD2. Germline CDR1 reads SEHNR; CDR2 reads FQNEAQ (reference sequence). This CDR3 contains 17 residues. The ends lost 4 bases at V and 1 base at J; junction bases unmatched: 9.

The chain joins TRBV20-1 to TRBJ2-7, with D perhaps TRBD2 (5 bases). Germline CDR1 and CDR2: DFQATT and SNEGSKA (reference sequence). Trimming removed 4 bases from V and 7 bases from J, with 29 bases in between. The CDR3 consists of 17 residues. This CDR3 reads CSAKARGRASSYNEQYF. The DNA for the CDR3 is TGCAGTGCTAAAGCTAGAGGGCGAGCCAGCTCCTACAATGAGCAGTACTTC.

The genes are TRBV7-2 and TRBJ1-6; D is ambiguous. CDR1 and CDR2 from the germline V gene are SGHTA and FQGNSA. Trimming cost V 5 bases and J 10 bases, with 12 bases left between them. The CDR3 is 13 amino acids. The chain's CDR3 is CASSIITDSPLHF. The CDR3 DNA reads as TGTGCCAGCAGCATAATAACAGACTCACCCCTCCACTTT.

This clonotype appeared once. The CDR3 DNA is TGTGCCAGCAGCTTTGGTACCAGCCTCTATAATTCACCCCTCCACTTT. Encoded protein: CASSFGTSLYNSPLHF. V gene TRBV11-1 combines with J gene TRBJ1-6; the D is unclear. V was cut by 3 bases and J by 3 bases, with 12 bases left in between. The CDR3 is made up of 16 amino acids. From germline, CDR1 is SGHAT and CDR2 FQDESV (reference sequence).

This clonotype was observed a handful of times. This sequence joins TRBV28 and TRBJ2-7; unclear D gene. The CDR3 totals 10 residues. Germline V gene data show CDR1 as MDHEN and CDR2 as SYDVKM. Between the trimmed V and J ends, which lost 10 bases and 2 bases, there was a span of 6 bases. The DNA for the CDR3 is TGTGCCACCTCTACCTACGAGCAGTACTTC. Amino acid sequence: CATSTYEQYF.

The rearrangement uses TRBV3-1 and TRBJ1-5; D not certain. The CDR3 covers 14 residues. Germline V gene lookup returns CDR1 LGHDT and CDR2 YNNKEL (reference sequence). Trimming shortened V by 0 bases and J by 7 bases, and 10 bases separated the two germline ends. The CDR3 sequence: CASSQDGDLQPQHF. The CDR3 DNA reads as TGTGCCAGCAGCCAAGACGGCGATCTGCAGCCCCAGCATTTT.

This clonotype was picked up one time. The chain is built from TRBV20-1 and TRBJ2-5, with a weak D call TRBD1 (6 bases). Trimming left V 1 base short and J 2 bases short, with 8 bases between. This CDR3 is 13 amino acids long. The germline V gene has CDR1 DFQATT and CDR2 SNEGSKA (reference sequence). CDR3 protein: CSARGDIQETQYF. CDR3 DNA: TGCAGTGCTAGAGGGGACATTCAAGAGACCCAGTACTTC.

The chain combines TRBV2 with TRBJ1-1, with 7 bases lining up with TRBD1. The CDR3 is made up of 15 amino acids. Germline loops: CDR1 SNHLY, CDR2 FYNNEI. J was trimmed by 1 base and V by 8 bases; bases with no gene match: 10. The CDR3 loop is CASVQGPVGNTEAFF. CDR3 DNA sequence: TGTGCCAGCGTACAGGGGCCGGTGGGGAACACTGAAGCTTTCTTT.

This clonotype was counted a few times. The chain uses TRBV29-1 and TRBJ2-3, with no clear D. Germline V lookup: CDR1 SQVTM, CDR2 ANQGSEA. V lost 4 bases, J lost 0 bases, and 8 bases lay in between. The CDR3 spans 13 residues. The CDR3 protein is CSVAETSTDTQYF. In DNA, the CDR3 is TGCAGCGTTGCGGAGACTAGCACAGATACGCAGTATTTT.

The J gene is TRBJ1-1, the V gene TRBV6-2 or TRBV6-3, with D possibly being TRBD1 (5 bases). There are 14 residues in the CDR3. The V end lost 6 bases, the J end lost 0 bases, and 11 bases lay between the germline ends. CDR1 and CDR2 (germline): MNHEY, SVGEGT. The DNA of the CDR3 is TGTGCCAGCAGGCCGGACAACCTGAACACTGAAGCTTTCTTT. Translated, it gives CASRPDNLNTEAFF.

V gene TRBV5-1 combines with J gene TRBJ2-1, with TRBD1 identical over 11 bases. Germline V lookup: CDR1 SGHRS, CDR2 YFSETQ. The CDR3 covers 13 residues. J was trimmed by 9 bases and V by 4 bases; bases with no gene match: 3. The chain's CDR3 is CASSNGQGAEQFF. The CDR3 DNA is TGCGCCAGCAGCAATGGACAGGGGGCTGAGCAGTTCTTC.

There are a few counts of this clonotype. The chain links TRBV5-1 to TRBJ1-4; D might be TRBD1 (6 bases). With 4 bases removed from V and 5 bases from J, the gap between germline ends came to 15 bases. The CDR3 is 15 amino acids. The germline V gene has CDR1 SGHRS and CDR2 YFSETQ. The CDR3 bases are TGCGCCAGCAGCACCCGGACAGCCGCAAATGAAAAACTGTTTTTT. As protein: CASSTRTAANEKLFF. The variable domain in full, with the rest retrieved from reference TRBV5-1 and TRBJ1-4, is KAGVTQTPRYLIKTRGQQVTLSCSPISGHRSVSWYQQTPGQGLQFLFEYFSETQRNKGNFPGRFSGRQFSNSRSEMNVSTLELGDSALYLCASSTRTAANEKLFFGSGTQLSVL.

This rearrangement joins TRBV15 to TRBJ2-3; D perhaps matches TRBD2 (6 bases). The germline V gene encodes CDR1 LNHNV and CDR2 YYDKDF (reference sequence). The CDR3 covers 17 residues. The germline V and J ends were trimmed by 0 bases and 1 base, with 14 bases remaining between them. The CDR3 nucleotides are TGTGCCACCAGCAGAGAGGGTCAGCGCGGGGGCACAGATACGCAGTATTTT. Amino acid sequence: CATSREGQRGGTDTQYF.

The chain combines TRBV12-3 or TRBV12-4 with TRBJ1-6; D not resolved. CDR3 length: 15 amino acids. The V gene lost 6 bases and the J gene lost 5 bases, with 14 bases spanning the gap. The CDR3 bases are TGTGCCAGCAGCAGTAACGATGGGGATAATTCACCCCTCCACTTT. It codes for CASSSNDGDNSPLHF.

This clonotype was found once. V gene TRBV27 combines with J gene TRBJ1-5; D remains ambiguous. This CDR3 is built from 15 residues. Trimming cost V 2 bases and J 1 base, with 9 bases left between them. Germline V CDR1 and CDR2: MNHEY, SMNVEV (reference sequence). The CDR3 here is CASSLRSLSNQPQHF. The CDR3 nucleotides read TGTGCCAGCAGTTTACGCAGTCTCAGCAATCAGCCCCAGCATTTT.

This clonotype occurred a few times. V and J are TRBV15 and TRBJ2-3; D may be TRBD2 (6 bases). V was pared by 5 bases and J by 2 bases, with 11 bases between. Germline CDR1 is LNHNV and CDR2 is YYDKDF (reference sequence). The CDR3 is 14 residues long. In DNA, the CDR3 is TGTGCCACCAGCGAAGGAGGGGACACAGATACGCAGTATTTT. This sequence encodes CATSEGGDTDTQYF.

This chain links TRBV20-1 with TRBJ2-5; TRBD2 matches 8 bases. V shed 6 bases and J 5 bases; nucleotides not matched to a gene: 11. In germline, CDR1 is DFQATT, CDR2 SNEGSKA (reference sequence). This CDR3 is 14 amino acids long. The CDR3 loop reads CSAKLGTSKETQYF. CDR3 DNA: TGCAGTGCCAAGTTGGGGACTAGTAAGGAGACCCAGTACTTC.

This clonotype has only one observation. The J gene is TRBJ2-5, the V gene TRBV21-1; the DNA was not used to check the table's D call, TRBD2. TRBV21-1 is deemed a pseudogene. The CDR3 is made up of 16 amino acids. The CDR3 sequence is CASSKAPGTNGETQYF. DNA of the CDR3: TGTGCCAGCAGCAAAGCACCCGGAACTAACGGAGAGACCCAGTACTTC.

The rearrangement links TRBV7-9 to TRBJ2-5; TRBD1 matches 7 bases. Germline CDR1 reads SEHNR; CDR2 reads FQNEAQ (reference sequence). The CDR3 is 14 amino acids. J gave up 6 bases and V 5 bases, and 9 bases lay outside the gene matches. The CDR3 is CASSEGDRVKTQYF. CDR3 in DNA: TGTGCCAGCAGCGAAGGAGACAGGGTGAAGACCCAGTACTTC.

This clonotype has a count of ten or more. This chain links TRBV29-1 with TRBJ2-3; D is undetermined. V shed 0 bases and J shed 2 bases, with 6 bases lying between them. Germline CDR1 and CDR2: SQVTM and ANQGSEA. The CDR3 has 13 amino acids. The CDR3 DNA reads TGCAGCGTTGAAGACTCTGCCACAGATACGCAGTATTTT. Translation gives CSVEDSATDTQYF.

The J gene is TRBJ1-3, the V gene TRBV10-2; D uncertain. V was cut by 4 bases and J by 8 bases, with 18 bases left in between. Germline V gives CDR1 WSHSY, CDR2 SAAADI. The CDR3 loop spans 15 amino acids. The DNA of the CDR3 is TGCGCCAGCAGTGTCGCTGAGCAGACGCCCGACACCATATATTTT. Translated, it gives CASSVAEQTPDTIYF.

This chain joins TRBV24-1 and TRBJ2-5; D may be TRBD1 (5 bases). This CDR3 has 13 amino acids. Trimming took 5 bases from V and 0 from J, leaving 6 bases between them. Germline CDR1 is KGHDR and CDR2 is SFDVKD. CDR3 nucleotide sequence: TGTGCCACCAGTGCGGACAACCAAGAGACCCAGTACTTC. It yields the protein CATSADNQETQYF.

This chain connects TRBV29-1 to TRBJ2-1; 7 bases line up with TRBD1. The CDR3 loop spans 15 amino acids. The V gene end was trimmed by 3 bases and the J gene end by 0 bases; junction bases not matched to a gene: 5. Germline V CDR1 and CDR2: SQVTM, ANQGSEA. This CDR3 reads CSVEKKGASYNEQFF. The CDR3 nucleotides are TGCAGCGTTGAGAAGAAGGGGGCCTCCTACAATGAGCAGTTCTTC.

This clonotype came up a few times. The genes are TRBV25-1 and TRBJ2-5, with D perhaps matching TRBD2 (7 bases). This CDR3 is 14 amino acids long. Trimming removed 4 bases at V and 7 bases at J, with 16 bases between. Germline V gene data show CDR1 as MGHDK and CDR2 as SYGVNS. The CDR3 sequence is CASSVTGGGGTQYF. CDR3 nucleotide sequence: TGTGCCAGCAGTGTGACAGGAGGGGGGGGGACCCAGTACTTC.

A remark on this clonotype: One end of the junction varies from germline; a read error may be responsible. The chain is built from TRBV6-5 and TRBJ2-7, with a possible D match to TRBD1 (8 bases). This CDR3 has 14 amino acids. Germline CDR1 reads MNHEY; CDR2 reads SVGAGI. The CDR3 loop reads CAGSGTGTTYEQYF. The CDR3 DNA reads TGTGCCGGCAGCGGGACAGGAACTACCTACGAGCAGTACTTC.

This clonotype was observed once. Likely a read error: the CDR3 ends without its conserved phenylalanine or tryptophan. The DNA is left out, because the CDR3 cannot be placed on it with certainty; the CDR3 is given as TCRdb lists it. The chain joins TRBV3-1 to TRBJ2-4; the DNA was not compared with TRBD1, the D call given in the table. The CDR3 contains 14 residues when both ends are counted. Germline V gene data show CDR1 as LGHDT and CDR2 as YNNKEL (reference sequence). CDR3: CASSPDRGGGIQHL.

In this sample, this clonotype turned up a few times. This sequence joins TRBV5-1 and TRBJ2-5; D gene ambiguous. The J call may not be correct, given that the DNA end is closer to TRBJ2-7. Per germline, CDR1 SGHRS and CDR2 YFSETQ. The CDR3 has 13 residues. CDR3 bases: TGCGCCAGCAGCTTGGCCCAGACTTCCGAGCAGTACTTC. Its protein is CASSLAQTSEQYF.

The rearrangement uses TRBV6-1 and TRBJ2-1; 12 bases are shared with TRBD2. CDR3 length: 17 residues. Per germline, CDR1 MNHNS and CDR2 SASEGT. J gave up 5 bases and V 6 bases, and 11 bases lay outside the gene matches. This CDR3 is CASSRQGASGGDNEQFF. The CDR3 region has the DNA TGTGCCAGCAGCCGACAGGGGGCTAGCGGGGGGGACAATGAGCAGTTCTTC.

The chain is built from TRBV15 and TRBJ2-5; D is uncertain. The V end was cut by 0 bases, the J end by 5 bases, with 13 bases between. The CDR3 sequence is 15 residues long. Looked up from germline, CDR1 is LNHNV and CDR2 is YYDKDF (reference sequence). CDR3: CATSRDFSLGETQYF. CDR3 nucleotides: TGTGCCACCAGCAGAGACTTTAGCTTGGGGGAGACCCAGTACTTC.